This passage covers 7 T cell receptor beta chains from one sample sequenced in a study of cytomegalovirus exposure and HLA in healthy donors. Clones were read by immunoSEQ multiplex PCR, and TCRdb kept only the in-frame ones, dropping some. This table has more than 95,000 clones, around 86% appearing once. Sequencing used PBMCs. These receptors all stem from a woman in her late teens or twenties in good health and CMV-seropositive.

CDR3 sequence (DNA): TGCGCCAGCAGCTTCATGGTAGCGGGAGGGGCAGATACGCAGTATTTT. Translated, it gives CASSFMVAGGADTQYF. The chain links TRBV5-1 to TRBJ2-3, with TRBD2 identical over 11 bases. V gave up 2 bases and J gave up 4 bases; unmatched junction bases: 6. Germline values: CDR1 SGHRS, CDR2 YFSETQ. The CDR3 spans 16 residues. The full variable domain, with the rest looked up from reference TRBV5-1 and TRBJ2-3, is KAGVTQTPRYLIKTRGQQVTLSCSPISGHRSVSWYQQTPGQGLQFLFEYFSETQRNKGNFPGRFSGRQFSNSRSEMNVSTLELGDSALYLCASSFMVAGGADTQYFGPGTRLTVL.

The V and J genes are TRBV28 and TRBJ2-2; D perhaps matches TRBD2 (5 bases). This CDR3 region has 15 residues. Looked up from germline, CDR1 is MDHEN and CDR2 is SYDVKM. Between the trimmed V and J ends, which lost 5 bases and 3 bases, there was a span of 13 bases. For the CDR3, the DNA is TGTGCCAGCAGTCCGCATGGACTGTACACCGGGGAGCTGTTTTTT. Its translation is CASSPHGLYTGELFF.

The chain employs TRBV28 and TRBJ1-2, with a tentative D call TRBD1 (5 bases). V dropped 5 bases and J dropped 4 bases, with 14 bases sitting between them. The CDR3 extends over 14 amino acids. The germline V gene has CDR1 MDHEN and CDR2 SYDVKM. In DNA form, the CDR3 reads TGTGCCAGCAGTCCTCCGGGCAGGGTCTATGGCTACACCTTC. This gives the protein CASSPPGRVYGYTF.

DNA of the CDR3: TGTGCCAGCAGAAGAGGAAAACTGTTTTTT. Translating gives CASRRGKLFF. The rearrangement joins TRBV28 to TRBJ1-4; no clear D. CDR3 length equals 10 residues. Trimming left V 6 bases short and J 10 bases short, with 6 bases between. CDR1 and CDR2 from the germline V gene are MDHEN and SYDVKM.

The rearrangement links TRBV28 to TRBJ1-4, with TRBD1 matching over 8 bases. Trimming took 9 bases from V and 15 from J; bases not matched to a gene: 15. The CDR3 covers 13 residues. Germline values: CDR1 MDHEN, CDR2 SYDVKM. The CDR3 is CASAPPGTGFMFF. CDR3 nucleotide sequence: TGTGCCAGTGCCCCACCCGGGACAGGATTTATGTTTTTT.

The genes are TRBV5-8 and TRBJ1-5, with 7 positions matching TRBD1. V shed 4 bases and J 4 bases; nucleotides not matched to a gene: 2. The CDR3 runs 13 residues. CDR1 and CDR2 from the germline V gene are SGHTS and YDEGEE. The CDR3 DNA sequence: TGTGCCAGCAGCCGGGACAGAAATCAGCCCCAGCATTTT. Translating gives CASSRDRNQPQHF.

In nucleotides, the CDR3 is TGTGCCAGCAGCTTGGGCGGGAGAGCCTACGAGCAGTACTTC. Residues: CASSLGGRAYEQYF. This chain uses TRBV5-6 with TRBJ2-7; TRBD2 agrees at 7 bases. Germline values: CDR1 SGHDT, CDR2 YYEEEE. CDR3 length: 14 amino acids. J lost 2 bases, V lost 0 bases, and 2 bases had no gene match.